This record concerns one TCR beta chain sequence. As handled by the study authors: The assay estimated nucleated cells by amplifying reference gene primers. Using immunoSEQ multiplex PCR, the repertoire was profiled, and TCRdb retains in-frame clones only, with some absent. V and J calls and clone size are those listed in that table; D and trimming were worked out from the DNA. The sample has 130,000 or so clones, roughly 78% seen once; the top ten hold under 20%. Trimming took off 0 bases at V and 7 bases at J, with 13 bases between the two ends. CDR1 is SGHRS and CDR2 is YFSETQ in the germline V gene. This CDR3 region has 15 residues. This sample is drawn from a study of blood T cell repertoires in COVID-19. Study summary: COVID-19 samples, acute and convalescent, were from the United States, Italy and Spain. T cells, B-cell-depleted T cells, or PBMCs supplied cDNA or gDNA.

The TCR was taken from a man in his 60s with active or convalescent COVID-19. V and J are TRBV5-1 and TRBJ2-2; TRBD2 might be the D (5 bases). Sequenced: peripheral blood. The CDR3 is CASSLVLGENGELFF. As DNA, the CDR3 is TGCGCCAGCAGCTTGGTGCTTGGGGAGAACGGGGAGCTGTTTTTT.